The sequence of this TCR beta chain was determined in a study of cytomegalovirus exposure and HLA in healthy donors. The PCR contained 60 Vbeta and 13 Jbeta primers. Clones were sequenced by immunoSEQ multiplex PCR, and TCRdb holds only the in-frame ones, with some missing. The sample carries 150,000 to 180,000 clones, more than 75% recorded once. This clonotype originated in a woman aged 40-49 years in good health and CMV-seropositive. The sequenced sample was PBMCs.

CDR3 region: CASSGRRRTLNNEQFF. The CDR3 nucleotides read TGTGCCAGCAGTGGAAGGCGTAGGACATTGAATAATGAGCAGTTCTTC. V is TRBV27 and J is TRBJ2-1, with D possibly being TRBD1 (5 bases). The V end was cut by 5 bases, the J end by 7 bases, with 21 bases between. Germline loops: CDR1 MNHEY, CDR2 SMNVEV (reference sequence). This CDR3 comprises 16 residues.